A selection of T cell receptor beta chains follows, all from one sample in a study of blood T cell repertoires in COVID-19. Sequenced by immunoSEQ multiplex PCR; TCRdb stores in-frame clones only, minus some. Here the sample spans 100,000 to 120,000 clones, 70% to 90% being singletons. Source material: peripheral blood. All receptors derive from a human donor in a cohort sampled during active COVID-19. Both conserved end residues are part of each CDR3. D genes are given only for firm matches. Some rows mark clone size as missing; the rest say once, few, many or name a class of expanded clone.

>-|-|TRBV25-1|TRBJ2-7
CASRPLTQSYEQYF
TGTGCCAGCAGGCCCCTCACACAATCCTACGAGCAGTACTTC
>-|-|TRBV29-1|TRBJ2-3
CSVGQGLTDTQYF
TGCAGCGTTGGGCAGGGACTCACAGATACGCAGTATTTT
>-|-|TRBV2|TRBJ1-1
CASSRQIINTEAFF
TGTGCCAGCAGTAGACAGATCATAAACACTGAAGCTTTCTTT
>-|TRBD2|TRBV11-3|TRBJ2-1
CASSRLAGANNEQFF
TGTGCCAGCAGCCGTCTAGCGGGAGCGAACAATGAGCAGTTCTTC
>-|TRBD2|TRBV4-3|TRBJ2-5
CASSQQTTSGGDAQYF
TGCGCCAGCAGCCAACAAACGACTAGCGGGGGGGATGCCCAGTACTTC
>few|-|TRBV11-2|TRBJ1-2
CASSLVPGQNYGYTF
TGTGCCAGCAGCTTAGTTCCAGGGCAGAACTATGGCTACACCTTC
>-|TRBD2|TRBV11-2|TRBJ2-3
CASRTGTTRFTDTQYF
TGTGCCAGCAGGACCGGGACTACCCGTTTCACAGATACGCAGTATTTT
>-|TRBD2|TRBV4-2|TRBJ2-7
CASSQVGLAGSYEQYF
TGTGCCAGCAGCCAAGTGGGCCTAGCGGGTAGCTACGAGCAGTACTTC
>-|TRBD1|TRBV19|TRBJ1-2
CASSIPTRGHGGYTF
TGTGCCAGTAGTATTCCCACCAGGGGGCACGGCGGCTACACCTTC
>few|-|TRBV10-2|TRBJ1-1
CASRTQGGGTEAFF
TGCGCCAGCAGGACACAGGGAGGGGGCACTGAAGCTTTCTTT
>-|TRBD2|TRBV6-5|TRBJ2-5
CASRENSGSQETQYF
TGTGCCAGCAGAGAGAATAGCGGGAGCCAAGAGACCCAGTACTTC
>-|TRBD1|TRBV7-9|TRBJ2-7
CASRGTGGSYEQYF
TGTGCCAGCAGGGGGACAGGGGGCTCCTACGAGCAGTACTTC
>-|-|TRBV7-9|TRBJ1-1
CASSLVYEKIQGAEAFF
TGTGCCAGCAGCTTAGTTTATGAGAAAATACAGGGCGCTGAAGCTTTCTTT
>once|-|TRBV5-6|TRBJ2-1
CASSLPIQGSGEQFF
TGTGCCAGCAGCCTACCTATACAGGGATCCGGTGAGCAGTTCTTC
>-|-|TRBV5-6|TRBJ2-2
CASSLAGANTGELFF
TGTGCCAGCAGCTTGGCGGGTGCAAACACCGGGGAGCTGTTTTTT
>-|-|TRBV2|TRBJ2-3
CASSEVPGPGTQYF
TGTGCCAGCAGTGAAGTCCCAGGCCCAGGGACGCAGTATTTT
>-|TRBD1|TRBV24-1|TRBJ2-1
CATSVPGQYNEQFF
TGTGCCACCAGTGTCCCGGGACAGTACAATGAGCAGTTCTTC
>-|TRBD2|TRBV28|TRBJ2-2
CASSSPPGTSGRNAGELFF
TGTGCCAGCAGTTCCCCTCCCGGGACTAGCGGGAGGAACGCCGGGGAGCTGTTTTTT
>-|TRBD1|TRBV5-4|TRBJ2-2
CASSQGQGRRFANTGELFF
TGTGCCAGCAGCCAAGGACAGGGTAGGCGCTTCGCTAACACCGGGGAGCTGTTTTTT
>-|-|TRBV6-5|TRBJ1-2
CATKRGPNYGYTF
TGTGCCACTAAAAGGGGTCCTAACTATGGCTACACCTTC
>-|-|TRBV7-2|TRBJ1-2
CASSLTLGISGYTF
TGTGCCAGCAGCTTAACGCTGGGCATCTCTGGCTACACCTTC
>-|-|TRBV4-2|TRBJ2-2
CASSQGVRNTGELFF
TGTGCCAGCAGCCAAGGTGTCAGAAACACCGGGGAGCTGTTTTTT
>-|-|TRBV25-1|TRBJ1-2
CASSEYRGTGYGYTF
TGTGCCAGCAGTGAATATCGGGGTACGGGCTATGGCTACACCTTC
>-|-|TRBV9|TRBJ1-1
CASIKQGRLTEAFF
TGTGCCAGCATCAAACAGGGTCGGCTCACTGAAGCTTTCTTT
>-|TRBD1|TRBV6-5|TRBJ1-6
CASYGDRGNSPLHF
TGTGCCAGTTACGGGGACAGGGGTAATTCACCCCTCCACTTT
>-|TRBD1|TRBV5-5|TRBJ1-1
CASSLGQGSEAFF
TGTGCCAGCAGCTTGGGACAGGGGTCTGAAGCTTTCTTT
>-|TRBD2|TRBV4-3|TRBJ2-1
CASSQDIGTSGDNEQFF
TGCGCCAGCAGCCAAGATATCGGGACTAGCGGGGACAATGAGCAGTTCTTC
>-|TRBD1|TRBV5-1|TRBJ2-7
CASSLGQGDIGEQYF
TGCGCCAGCAGCTTAGGGCAGGGGGACATCGGAGAGCAGTACTTC
>-|-|TRBV9|TRBJ2-1
CASSVVQGAGNEQFF
TGTGCCAGCAGCGTAGTCCAGGGTGCCGGCAATGAGCAGTTCTTC
>-|TRBD2|TRBV7-9|TRBJ2-1
CASSYLAGGPDEQFF
TGTGCCAGCAGCTATCTAGCGGGAGGGCCTGATGAGCAGTTCTTC
>many|-|TRBV4-2|TRBJ2-7
CASSYQGDGEQYF
TGTGCCAGCAGCTATCAGGGTGACGGCGAGCAGTACTTC
>-|TRBD1|TRBV28|TRBJ2-4
CASSHTGESKNIQYF
TGTGCCAGCAGCCATACAGGGGAGTCCAAAAACATTCAGTACTTC
>-|TRBD2|TRBV7-2|TRBJ2-5
CASSFGGRETQYF
TGTGCCAGCAGCTTCGGCGGGAGAGAGACCCAGTACTTC
>-|TRBD2|TRBV7-9|TRBJ2-1
CASSLKGGSGVWNEQFF
TGTGCCAGCAGCTTAAAAGGAGGTAGCGGGGTCTGGAATGAGCAGTTCTTC
>-|TRBD1|TRBV19|TRBJ2-7
CASTGQGAFEQYF
TGTGCCAGTACCGGACAGGGCGCCTTCGAGCAGTACTTC
>-|-|TRBV5-1|TRBJ2-2
CASSLGASANTGELFF
TGCGCCAGCAGCTTGGGGGCTAGCGCCAACACCGGGGAGCTGTTTTTT
>-|-|TRBV18|TRBJ1-4
CASSESYGEKLFF
TGTGCCAGCTCAGAGAGTTATGGTGAAAAACTGTTTTTT
>-|TRBD2|TRBV30|TRBJ2-7
CAWTGLAGGPYEQYF
TGTGCCTGGACGGGACTAGCGGGAGGGCCCTACGAGCAGTACTTC
>-|-|TRBV28|TRBJ2-6
CASRLPGVGANVLTF
TGTGCCAGCAGACTACCGGGGGTAGGGGCCAACGTCCTGACTTTC
>-|-|TRBV30|TRBJ1-2
CAWTLLGGYGYTF
TGTGCCTGGACCCTTTTGGGGGGCTATGGCTACACCTTC
>-|TRBD1|TRBV29-1|TRBJ2-7
CSVPDRGGYEQYF
TGCAGCGTACCGGACAGGGGAGGCTACGAGCAGTACTTC